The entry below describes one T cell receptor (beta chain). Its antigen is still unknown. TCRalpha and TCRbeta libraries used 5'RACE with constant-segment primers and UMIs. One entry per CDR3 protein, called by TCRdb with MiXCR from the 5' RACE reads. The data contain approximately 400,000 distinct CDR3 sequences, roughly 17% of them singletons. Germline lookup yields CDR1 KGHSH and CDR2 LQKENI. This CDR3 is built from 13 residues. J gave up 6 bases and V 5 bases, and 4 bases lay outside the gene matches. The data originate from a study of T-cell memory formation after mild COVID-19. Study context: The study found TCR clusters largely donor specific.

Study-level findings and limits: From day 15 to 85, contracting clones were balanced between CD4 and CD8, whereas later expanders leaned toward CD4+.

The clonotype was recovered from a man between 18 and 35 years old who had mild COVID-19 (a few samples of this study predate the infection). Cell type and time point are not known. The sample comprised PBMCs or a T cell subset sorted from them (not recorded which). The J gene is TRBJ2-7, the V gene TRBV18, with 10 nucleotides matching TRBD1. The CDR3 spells CASSATGGSEQYF. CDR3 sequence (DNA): TGTGCCAGCTCAGCGACAGGGGGCAGCGAGCAGTACTTC.